The 2 T cell receptor beta chains given below trace back to one sample, sequenced in a study of technical replicates of blood from a handful of donors. TCRdb keeps only in-frame clones here, not all; method: immunoSEQ multiplex PCR. The sample yields around 95,000 clones, 90% to 95% seen once. Sequenced: T cells isolated from PBMCs. All receptors come from a human donor in good health.

This chain uses TRBV6-6 with TRBJ2-3, with TRBD1 identical over 8 bases. Germline-derived CDR1 and CDR2 are MNHNY and SVGAGI (reference sequence). The CDR3 loop spans 13 amino acids. Germline trimming cut 5 bases from V and 4 bases from J; bases unmatched to any gene: 2. The chain's CDR3 is CASSLQGADTQYF. The CDR3 DNA follows: TGTGCCAGCAGTCTACAGGGGGCAGATACGCAGTATTTT.

V and J are TRBV27 and TRBJ2-1; TRBD2 matches at 11 bases. Germline lookup yields CDR1 MNHEY and CDR2 SMNVEV (reference sequence). The CDR3 is made up of 16 amino acids. Trimming at V came to 7 bases and at J to 7 bases, leaving 12 bases not matched to a gene. The CDR3 is CASTLTSGANKNEQFF. CDR3 sequence (DNA): TGTGCCAGCACCCTGACTAGCGGGGCGAATAAAAATGAGCAGTTCTTC.